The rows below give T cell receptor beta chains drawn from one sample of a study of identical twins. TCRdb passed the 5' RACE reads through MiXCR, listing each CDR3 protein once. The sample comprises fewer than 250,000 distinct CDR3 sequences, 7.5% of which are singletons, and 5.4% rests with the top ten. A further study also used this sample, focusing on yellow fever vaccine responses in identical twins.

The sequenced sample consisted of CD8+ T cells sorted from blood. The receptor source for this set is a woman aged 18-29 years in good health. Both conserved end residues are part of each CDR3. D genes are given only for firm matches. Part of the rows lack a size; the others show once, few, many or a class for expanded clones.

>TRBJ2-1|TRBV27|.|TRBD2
CASSSVAGYNEQFF
TGTGCCAGCAGCTCCGTAGCGGGGTACAATGAGCAGTTCTTC
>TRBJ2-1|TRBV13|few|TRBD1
CASSLRQGAAEQFF
TGTGCCAGCAGCCTCCGACAGGGGGCCGCTGAGCAGTTCTTC
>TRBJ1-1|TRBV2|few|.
CASSARATEAFF
TGTGCCAGCAGTGCGCGGGCCACTGAAGCTTTCTTT
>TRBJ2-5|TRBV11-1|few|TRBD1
CASSLVIRDRQETQYF
TGTGCCAGCAGCTTAGTGATTAGGGACAGACAAGAGACCCAGTACTTC
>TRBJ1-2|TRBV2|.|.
CANLLQGGYGYTF
TGTGCCAACCTCCTGCAAGGGGGATATGGCTACACCTTC
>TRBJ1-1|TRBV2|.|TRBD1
CASSVGATGENTEAFF
TGTGCCAGCAGTGTCGGAGCGACAGGGGAGAACACTGAAGCTTTCTTT
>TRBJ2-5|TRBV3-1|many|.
CASSQDGEGQQETQYF
TGTGCCAGCAGCCAAGATGGTGAAGGACAGCAAGAGACCCAGTACTTC
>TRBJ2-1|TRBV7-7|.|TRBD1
CASSRTTGDRDEQFF
TGTGCCAGCAGCAGAACGACAGGGGATCGGGATGAGCAGTTCTTC
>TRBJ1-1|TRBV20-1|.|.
CSAAGGGHTEAFF
TGCAGCGCCGCGGGGGGGGGTCACACTGAAGCTTTCTTT
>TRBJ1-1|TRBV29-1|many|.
CSVEDITEAFF
TGCAGCGTTGAAGATATCACTGAAGCTTTCTTT
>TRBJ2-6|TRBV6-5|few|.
CASSYRQPLISGANVLTF
TGTGCCAGCAGTTATCGACAGCCTCTAATCTCTGGGGCCAACGTCCTGACTTTC
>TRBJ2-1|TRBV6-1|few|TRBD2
CASSPFTSGGGFSEQFF
TGTGCCAGCAGTCCTTTTACTAGCGGGGGCGGCTTCAGTGAGCAGTTCTTC
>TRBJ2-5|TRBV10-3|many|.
CATQAREETQYF
TGTGCCACTCAAGCCCGGGAGGAGACCCAGTACTTC
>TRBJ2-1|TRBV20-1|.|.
CSARPGTPFTSSYNEQFF
TGCAGTGCTAGACCCGGTACCCCCTTCACCTCCTCCTACAATGAGCAGTTCTTC
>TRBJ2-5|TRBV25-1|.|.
CASSELKTGSGQYF
TGTGCCAGCAGTGAACTTAAGACAGGCAGTGGCCAGTACTTC
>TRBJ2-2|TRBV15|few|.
CATSSVTVNTGELFF
TGTGCCACCAGCAGCGTTACAGTCAACACCGGGGAGCTGTTTTTT
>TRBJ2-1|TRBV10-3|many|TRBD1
CAISDRDRGNNEQFF
TGTGCCATCAGCGACCGGGACAGGGGGAACAATGAGCAGTTCTTC
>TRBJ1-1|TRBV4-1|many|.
CASSQVMNTEAFF
TGCGCCAGCAGCCAAGTAATGAACACTGAAGCTTTCTTT
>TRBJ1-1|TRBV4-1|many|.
CASSQGNDGDTEAFF
TGCGCCAGCAGCCAGGGTAATGATGGGGACACTGAAGCTTTCTTT
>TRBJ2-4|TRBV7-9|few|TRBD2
CASSFAGEAKNIQYF
TGTGCCAGCAGCTTTGCGGGGGAGGCCAAAAACATTCAGTACTTC
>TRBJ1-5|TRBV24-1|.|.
CATSDRGGRQPQHF
TGTGCCACCAGTGATCGAGGGGGGCGACAGCCCCAGCATTTT
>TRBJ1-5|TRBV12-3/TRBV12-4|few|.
CASSVLPPGHGGQPQHF
TGTGCCAGCAGTGTATTACCCCCGGGACATGGTGGTCAGCCCCAGCATTTT
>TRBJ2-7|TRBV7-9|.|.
CASSLPSPPNEQYF
TGTGCCAGCAGCTTACCTAGCCCCCCCAACGAGCAGTACTTC
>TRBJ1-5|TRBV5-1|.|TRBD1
CASSLETGKQPQHF
TGCGCCAGCAGCTTGGAGACAGGGAAGCAGCCCCAGCATTTT
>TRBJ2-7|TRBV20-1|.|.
CSARQVEPYEQYF
TGCAGTGCTAGACAGGTGGAACCCTACGAGCAGTACTTC
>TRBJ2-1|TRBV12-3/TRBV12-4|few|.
CASSLNRGTYNEQFF
TGTGCCAGCAGTTTAAATAGGGGTACCTACAATGAGCAGTTCTTC
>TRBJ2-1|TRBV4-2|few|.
CASSQDPGSGYNEQFF
TGTGCCAGCAGCCAAGATCCGGGTAGCGGCTACAATGAGCAGTTCTTC
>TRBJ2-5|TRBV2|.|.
CASSEVAAQETQYF
TGTGCCAGCAGTGAGGTGGCAGCGCAAGAGACCCAGTACTTC
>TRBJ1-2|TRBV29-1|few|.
CSVEERSGYTF
TGCAGCGTTGAAGAGCGGTCTGGCTACACCTTC
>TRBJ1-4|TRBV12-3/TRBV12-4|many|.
CASSTFTTNEKLFF
TGTGCCAGCAGTACTTTCACAACTAATGAAAAACTGTTTTTT
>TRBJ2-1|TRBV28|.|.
CASSLTLGGSNEQFF
TGTGCCAGCAGTTTAACCTTAGGGGGATCCAATGAGCAGTTCTTC
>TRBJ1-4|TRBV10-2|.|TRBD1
CASSPGTGGEKLFF
TGCGCCAGCAGCCCCGGGACAGGGGGCGAAAAACTGTTTTTT
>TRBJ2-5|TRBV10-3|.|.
CAIKGDSYQETQYF
TGTGCCATCAAGGGGGACTCCTACCAAGAGACCCAGTACTTC
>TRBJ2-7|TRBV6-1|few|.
CASSGGREQYF
TGTGCCAGCAGCGGGGGGCGCGAGCAGTACTTC
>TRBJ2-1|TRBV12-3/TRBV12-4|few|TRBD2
CASSQIPLTSGSGEQFF
TGTGCCAGCAGTCAAATACCCTTGACTAGCGGGAGCGGTGAGCAGTTCTTC
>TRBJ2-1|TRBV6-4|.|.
CASSERAYNEQFF
TGTGCCAGCAGTGAGCGGGCTTACAATGAGCAGTTCTTC
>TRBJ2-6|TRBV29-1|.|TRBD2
CSVWVRLAGSAGANVLTF
TGCAGCGTTTGGGTCCGGCTAGCGGGATCGGCGGGGGCCAACGTCCTGACTTTC
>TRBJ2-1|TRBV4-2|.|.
CASSQDSGSSYNEQFF
TGTGCCAGCAGCCAAGATTCCGGTAGCTCCTACAATGAGCAGTTCTTC
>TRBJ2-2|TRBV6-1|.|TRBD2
CATHRALAGNTGELFF
TGTGCCACCCACAGAGCGCTAGCGGGCAACACCGGGGAGCTGTTTTTT
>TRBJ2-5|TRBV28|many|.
CASSGIVLQETQYF
TGTGCCAGCAGTGGAATAGTGTTACAAGAGACCCAGTACTTC
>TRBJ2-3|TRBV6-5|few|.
CASSQDPSPQYF
TGTGCCAGCAGTCAGGACCCTTCTCCGCAGTATTTT
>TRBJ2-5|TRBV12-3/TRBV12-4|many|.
CASSPDWGETQYF
TGTGCCAGCAGTCCGGACTGGGGAGAGACCCAGTACTTC
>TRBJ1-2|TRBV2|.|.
CASIKTGGYTF
TGTGCCAGCATCAAGACAGGCGGCTACACCTTC